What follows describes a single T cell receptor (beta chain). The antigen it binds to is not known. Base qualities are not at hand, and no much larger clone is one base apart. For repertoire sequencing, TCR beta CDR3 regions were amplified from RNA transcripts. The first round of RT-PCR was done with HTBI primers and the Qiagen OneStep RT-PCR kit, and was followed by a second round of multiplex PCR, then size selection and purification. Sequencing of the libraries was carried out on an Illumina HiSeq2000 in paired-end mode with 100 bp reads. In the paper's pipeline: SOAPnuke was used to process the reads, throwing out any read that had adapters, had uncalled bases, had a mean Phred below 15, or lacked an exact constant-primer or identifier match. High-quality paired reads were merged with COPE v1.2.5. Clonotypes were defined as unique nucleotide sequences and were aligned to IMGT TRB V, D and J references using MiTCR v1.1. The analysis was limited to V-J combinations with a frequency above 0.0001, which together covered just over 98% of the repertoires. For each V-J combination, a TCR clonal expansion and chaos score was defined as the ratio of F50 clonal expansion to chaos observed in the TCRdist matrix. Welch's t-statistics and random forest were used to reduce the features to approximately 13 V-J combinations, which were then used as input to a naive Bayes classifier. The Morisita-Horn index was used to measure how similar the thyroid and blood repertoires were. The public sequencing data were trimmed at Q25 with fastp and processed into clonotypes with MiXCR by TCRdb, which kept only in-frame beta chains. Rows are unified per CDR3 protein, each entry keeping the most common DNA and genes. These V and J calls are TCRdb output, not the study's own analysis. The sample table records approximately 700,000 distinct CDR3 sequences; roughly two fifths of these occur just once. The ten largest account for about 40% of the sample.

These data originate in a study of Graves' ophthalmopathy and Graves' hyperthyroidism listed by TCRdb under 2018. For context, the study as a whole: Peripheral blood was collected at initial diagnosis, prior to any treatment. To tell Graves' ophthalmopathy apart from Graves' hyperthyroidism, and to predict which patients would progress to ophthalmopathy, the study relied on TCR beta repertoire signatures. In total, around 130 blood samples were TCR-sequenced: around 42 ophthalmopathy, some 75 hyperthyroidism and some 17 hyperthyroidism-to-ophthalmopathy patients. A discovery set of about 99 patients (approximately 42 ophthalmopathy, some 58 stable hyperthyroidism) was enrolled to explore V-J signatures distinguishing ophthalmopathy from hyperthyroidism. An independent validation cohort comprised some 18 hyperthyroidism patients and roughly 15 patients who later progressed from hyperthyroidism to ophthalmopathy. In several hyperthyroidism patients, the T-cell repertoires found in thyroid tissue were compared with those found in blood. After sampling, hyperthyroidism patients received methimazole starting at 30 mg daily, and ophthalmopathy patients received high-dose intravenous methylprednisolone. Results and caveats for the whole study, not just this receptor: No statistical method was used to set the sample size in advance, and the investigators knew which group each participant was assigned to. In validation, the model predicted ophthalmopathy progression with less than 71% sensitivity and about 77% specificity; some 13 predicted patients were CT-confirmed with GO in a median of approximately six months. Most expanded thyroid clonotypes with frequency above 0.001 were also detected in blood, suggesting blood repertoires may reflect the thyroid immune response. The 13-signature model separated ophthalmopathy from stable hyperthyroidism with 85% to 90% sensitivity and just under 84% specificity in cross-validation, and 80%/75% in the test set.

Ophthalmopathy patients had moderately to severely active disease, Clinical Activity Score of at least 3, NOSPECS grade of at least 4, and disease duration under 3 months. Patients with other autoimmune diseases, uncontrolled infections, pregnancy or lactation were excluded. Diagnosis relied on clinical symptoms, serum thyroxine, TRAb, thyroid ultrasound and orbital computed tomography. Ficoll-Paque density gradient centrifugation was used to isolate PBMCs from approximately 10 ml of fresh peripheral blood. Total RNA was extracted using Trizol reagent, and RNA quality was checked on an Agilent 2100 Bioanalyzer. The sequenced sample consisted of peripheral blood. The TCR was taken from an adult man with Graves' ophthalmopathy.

The CDR3 here reads CASSESSFFFDEQYF. The sequence in DNA is TGTGCCAGCAGTGAATCTAGTTTCTTCTTTGACGAGCAGTACTTC. The rearranged chain carries TRBV2 and TRBJ2-7, with the D segment identity uncertain. From the germline V gene, CDR1 is SNHLY and CDR2 is FYNNEI. The CDR3 measures 15 amino acids from cysteine to phenylalanine. The CDR3 DNA has 45 bases and is translated from base 1. The junction carries 16 bases between V and J, which are trimmed by 2 bases and 5 bases respectively.